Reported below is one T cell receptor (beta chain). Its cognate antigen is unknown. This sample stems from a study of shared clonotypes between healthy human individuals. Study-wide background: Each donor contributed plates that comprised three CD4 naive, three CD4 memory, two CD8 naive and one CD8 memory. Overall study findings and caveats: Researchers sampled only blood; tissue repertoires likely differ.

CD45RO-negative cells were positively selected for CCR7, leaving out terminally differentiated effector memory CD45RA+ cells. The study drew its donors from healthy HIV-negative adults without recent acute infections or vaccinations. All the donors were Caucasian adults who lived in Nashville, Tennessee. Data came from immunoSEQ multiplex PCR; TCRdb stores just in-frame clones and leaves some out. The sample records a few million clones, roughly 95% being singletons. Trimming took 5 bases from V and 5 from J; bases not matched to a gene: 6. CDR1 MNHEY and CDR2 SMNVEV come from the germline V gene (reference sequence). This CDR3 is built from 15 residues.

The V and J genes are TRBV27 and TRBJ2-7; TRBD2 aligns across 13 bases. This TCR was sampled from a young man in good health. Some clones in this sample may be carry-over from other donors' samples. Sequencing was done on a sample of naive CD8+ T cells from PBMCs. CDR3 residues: CASSHGTSGTHEQYF. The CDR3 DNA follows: TGTGCCAGCAGTCACGGGACTAGCGGGACACACGAGCAGTACTTC.